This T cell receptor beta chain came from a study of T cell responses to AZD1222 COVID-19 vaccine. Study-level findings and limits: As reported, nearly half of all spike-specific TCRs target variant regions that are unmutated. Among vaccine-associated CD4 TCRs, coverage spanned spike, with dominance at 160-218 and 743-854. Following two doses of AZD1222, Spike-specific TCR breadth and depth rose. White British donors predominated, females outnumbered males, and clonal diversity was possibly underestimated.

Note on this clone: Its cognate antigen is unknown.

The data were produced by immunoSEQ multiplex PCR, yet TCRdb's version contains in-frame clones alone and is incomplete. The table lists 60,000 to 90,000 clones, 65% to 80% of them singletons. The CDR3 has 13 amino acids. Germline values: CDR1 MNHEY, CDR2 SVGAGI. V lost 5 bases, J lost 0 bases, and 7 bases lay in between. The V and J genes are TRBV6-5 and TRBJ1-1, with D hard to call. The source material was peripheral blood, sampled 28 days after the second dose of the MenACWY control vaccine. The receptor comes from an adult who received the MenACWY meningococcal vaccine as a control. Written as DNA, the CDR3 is TGTGCCAGCAGTCCACAATTGAACACTGAAGCTTTCTTT. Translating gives CASSPQLNTEAFF.